The T cell receptor (beta chain) under discussion was sequenced for a study of T cell responses to AZD1222 COVID-19 vaccine (dated by TCRdb to about 2021). In terms of the full investigation: AZD1222 recipients whose second dose came at about 4 weeks and those whose second dose came at about 12 weeks were combined into one group, since spike-specific TCR depth and breadth did not differ between the two schedules. TCR sequencing was performed for about 240 trial participants, of whom approximately 200 were given two doses of AZD1222 and some 26 were given two doses of MenACWY control vaccine. Trial participants were enrolled by age into 18-55, 56-69 and 70-plus year subgroups, with approximately 150, 30 and 60 TCR-sequenced participants respectively. The investigation overall reported the following: Conclusions about previously exposed vaccinees were limited because only six AZD1222 recipients were SARS-CoV-2 seropositive at baseline. CD4 TCRs associated with the vaccine covered the entire spike protein, and the dominant responses were in regions 160-218 and 743-854. In the small 56-69-year group, the increase in depth fell short of significance, most likely because of low power. Participants were mostly white British and included more females than males, and it was suggested by the authors that clonal diversity may have been underestimated. Epitopes outside the regions mutated in the B.1.351 and B.1.1.7 variants were reportedly recognized by nearly half of the unique spike-specific TCRs. Because no day 14 peak-response samples were available, repertoires were characterized only after the peak T cell response. A significant rise in spike-specific TCR breadth and depth was observed after two AZD1222 doses relative to day 0 and relative to MenACWY recipients.

The CDR3 regions of human TCRbeta chains were subjected to immunosequencing. In the authors' own workflow: Repertoire TCRs were checked for matches against a reference library of SARS-CoV-2-specific TCRs that had been generated using the MIRA antigen-specificity platform. Breadth was defined as the fraction of unique TCRs that were SARS-CoV-2-associated. Depth was defined as the fraction of total T cells that were SARS-CoV-2-associated. Using the MIRA data, each spike-specific TCR was assigned both to the spike region to which the TCR was reactive and to a CD4 or CD8 class. Log10-transformed breadth and depth values were compared by one-way ANOVA with Sidak's multiple comparisons tests. The immuneACCESS repertoire file appears here via TCRdb, limited to in-frame rearrangements. These files lack a portion of the clones; in checked studies, under half of the deficit traces to unresolved V genes, and the cause of the others is not known. V and J calls and clone size are copied from that table; D and trimming were computed from the DNA. The sample table contains approximately 120,000 clones; only one count was recorded for roughly 90% of them. The top ten constitute 4.2% of the sample.

What the time point label conveys for this sample: baseline before first vaccination. Vaccinee samples were obtained from the UK trials COV001 and COV002, which included a single-blind randomized controlled phase 2/3 trial of AZD1222 (ChAdOx1 nCoV-19) in healthy adults. Trial participant PBMC samples were collected at day 0 and day 28 after the second dose for TCRbeta chain sequencing. To note about this clone: No cognate antigen has been identified for it. Base qualities are not provided; no much larger clone lies one nucleotide away.

The CDR3 runs 15 residues from the cysteine to the phenylalanine. Only CDR3 DNA remains: 45 bases, in frame from the first base. From a lookup of the germline V gene, CDR1 and CDR2 are LGHNA and YSLEER. V is pruned by 3 bases and J by 5 bases, leaving 7 bases of the junction without a gene match. The material sequenced was peripheral blood, taken on day 0 of AZD1222 vaccination. This receptor was identified in an adult in good health. Recombination linked TRBV4-3 to TRBJ2-3, and 8 bases in between align with TRBD2. The CDR3 protein is CASSQSGAGGDTQYF. In nucleotides, the sequence is TGCGCCAGCAGCCAGAGCGGGGCGGGGGGAGATACGCAGTATTTT.